One sample yielded the 25 T cell receptor beta chains listed below, sequenced in a study of blood T cell repertoires in COVID-19. Data came from immunoSEQ multiplex PCR; TCRdb stores just in-frame clones and leaves some out. This sample carries approximately 190,000 clones, roughly 80% of them seen once, and the ten largest clones take over 13%. Sequenced: peripheral blood. The origin of the receptors is a man aged 25 to 40 with active or convalescent COVID-19.

This clone was recorded once. V usage is TRBV27 and J usage is TRBJ1-4; 9 bases match TRBD1. Unmatched junction bases numbered 8, after V lost 7 bases and J lost 8 bases. Germline V gives CDR1 MNHEY, CDR2 SMNVEV (reference sequence). The CDR3 is 14 amino acids. CDR3 nucleotide sequence: TGTGCCAGCAAAGTAGACAGGGGGGGCGAAAAACTGTTTTTT. Amino acids: CASKVDRGGEKLFF.

The chain couples TRBV21-1 to TRBJ2-2; TRBD2 was called by the table and not checked on the DNA. TRBV21-1 has pseudogene status. CDR3 length: 15 residues. The CDR3 loop is CANTNKPGNTGELFF. The CDR3 bases are TGTGCCAATACGAATAAGCCGGGGAACACCGGGGAGCTGTTTTTT.

V gene TRBV6-5 combines with J gene TRBJ2-7; tentative D call: TRBD1 (5 bases). The V end was cut by 6 bases, the J end by 5 bases, with 11 bases between. Germline V gene lookup returns CDR1 MNHEY and CDR2 SVGAGI. This CDR3 region has 12 residues. The CDR3 region has the DNA TGTGCCAGCAGGCTAGGGGTTAACGAGCAGTACTTC. This sequence encodes CASRLGVNEQYF.

This clone was seen more than once but under ten times. CDR3: CASSPVPRGNTEAFF. In DNA form, the CDR3 reads TGTGCCAGCAGCCCGGTGCCACGAGGGAACACTGAAGCTTTCTTT. The chain combines TRBV7-9 with TRBJ1-1; D ambiguous. CDR1 SEHNR and CDR2 FQNEAQ come from the germline V gene (reference sequence). The CDR3 runs to 15 residues. V was pared by 5 bases and J by 1 base, with 14 bases between.

V usage is TRBV25-1 and J usage is TRBJ1-1; no clear D gene. The CDR3 contains 13 residues. Germline-derived CDR1 and CDR2 are MGHDK and SYGVNS. The V gene lost 3 bases and the J gene lost 11 bases, with 16 bases spanning the gap. The CDR3 bases are TGTGCCAGCAGTGATACCCGGCTTAGGGAGGCTTTCTTT. It yields the protein CASSDTRLREAFF.

The chain links TRBV6-5 to TRBJ1-2, with D unresolved. V was clipped by 4 bases and J by 6 bases, with 9 bases between them. The CDR3 contains 12 residues. Looked up from germline, CDR1 is MNHEY and CDR2 is SVGAGI. The CDR3 is CASSSTTNGYTF. As DNA, the CDR3 is TGTGCCAGCAGTTCCACGACAAATGGCTACACCTTC.

The gene calls are TRBV10-3 and TRBJ2-5; 9 nucleotides agree with TRBD1. The germline CDR1 and CDR2 sequences are ENHRY and SYGVKD. Germline trimming cut 9 bases from V and 4 bases from J; bases unmatched to any gene: 12. The CDR3 runs to 15 residues. The CDR3 protein is CAMRDRQGVGETQYF. Written as DNA, the CDR3 is TGTGCCATGAGGGACCGACAGGGGGTGGGAGAGACCCAGTACTTC.

The gene calls are TRBV7-9 and TRBJ2-2; 10 bases agree with TRBD2. Per the germline V gene, CDR1 is SEHNR and CDR2 is FQNEAQ (reference sequence). The junction had 8 bases not matched to a gene; V was cut back by 1 base and J by 3 bases. The CDR3 runs to 18 residues. This chain's CDR3 is CASSLVPSGGPYTGELFF. The DNA for the CDR3 is TGTGCCAGCAGCTTAGTGCCTAGCGGGGGCCCTTACACCGGGGAGCTGTTTTTT.

This rearrangement joins TRBV24-1 to TRBJ2-3, with 10 bases that match TRBD2. The CDR3 has 17 residues. Per the germline V gene, CDR1 is KGHDR and CDR2 is SFDVKD. J was trimmed by 2 bases and V by 7 bases; bases with no gene match: 11. CDR3 sequence: CATSPSVAGGNTDTQYF. The CDR3 DNA sequence: TGTGCCACCAGCCCTTCTGTAGCGGGGGGCAACACAGATACGCAGTATTTT.

J is TRBJ2-3 and V is TRBV11-2; D is possibly TRBD1 (7 bases). CDR1 SGHAT and CDR2 FQNNGV come from the germline V gene. The CDR3 totals 16 residues. The ends were cut back, 1 base at V and 4 bases at J, with 15 bases in the middle. The CDR3 is CASSLGVRGAADTQYF. CDR3 nucleotide sequence: TGTGCCAGCAGCTTAGGCGTCAGGGGGGCTGCAGATACGCAGTATTTT.

V is TRBV19 and J is TRBJ2-7; 7 positions agree with TRBD1. Germline loops: CDR1 LNHDA, CDR2 SQIVND (reference sequence). There are 14 residues in the CDR3. After removal of 3 bases from V and 4 bases from J, the junction contained 6 bases not matched to a gene. As DNA, the CDR3 is TGTGCCAGTAGTATGGGGGACAGACCTTACGAGCAGTACTTC. Protein product: CASSMGDRPYEQYF.

This sequence joins TRBV7-2 and TRBJ2-5; 9 nucleotides agree with TRBD2. CDR3 length: 16 amino acids. The ends lost 1 base at V and 1 base at J; junction bases unmatched: 4. The V gene's germline CDR1 is SGHTA and CDR2 FQGNSA. The CDR3 sequence: CASSLVPAGGQETQYF. For the CDR3, the DNA is TGTGCCAGCAGCTTAGTGCCAGCGGGAGGCCAAGAGACCCAGTACTTC.

The CDR3 protein is CASSLGGGNYGYTF. The CDR3 nucleotides read TGTGCCAGCAGCTTAGGCGGGGGGAACTATGGCTACACCTTC. V and J are TRBV7-8 and TRBJ1-2; a weak D match, TRBD1 (5 bases). Germline CDR1 and CDR2: SGHVS and FQNEAQ. V lost 1 base to trimming and J lost 2 bases, with 8 bases between them. This CDR3 contains 14 residues.

The genes are TRBV2 and TRBJ1-1; TRBD1 matches at 7 bases. Germline V gives CDR1 SNHLY, CDR2 FYNNEI. V was clipped by 4 bases and J by 5 bases; unmatched bases: 7. The CDR3 loop spans 14 amino acids. The CDR3 loop reads CASSVQGELTEAFF. The DNA for the CDR3 is TGTGCCAGCAGTGTCCAGGGGGAGTTAACTGAAGCTTTCTTT. The entire variable domain, with the rest obtained from reference TRBV2 and TRBJ1-1, is as follows: EPEVTQTPSHQVTQMGQEVILRCVPISNHLYFYWYRQILGQKVEFLVSFYNNEISEKSEIFDDQFSVERPDGSNFTLKIRSTKLEDSAMYFCASSVQGELTEAFFGQGTRLTVV.

The chain is built from TRBV20-1 and TRBJ2-3; 9 bases align to TRBD1. Losses at the gene ends were 3 bases for V and 5 bases for J; bases not matched to a gene: 9. The germline V gene encodes CDR1 DFQATT and CDR2 SNEGSKA (reference sequence). This CDR3 is built from 15 residues. The CDR3, as DNA: TGCAGTGCTAGTGTTACGGGACAGGGAATAGATACGCAGTATTTT. This sequence encodes CSASVTGQGIDTQYF.

The gene calls are TRBV11-3 and TRBJ1-3; weak D call: TRBD1 (5 bases). Germline V lookup: CDR1 SGHNT, CDR2 YENEEA. Trimming shortened V by 5 bases and J by 3 bases, and 11 bases separated the two germline ends. This CDR3 contains 14 residues. The CDR3 DNA is TGTGCCAGCAGCCCAAGGGGCTATGGAAACACCATATATTTT. This codes for CASSPRGYGNTIYF. The entire variable domain, with the rest obtained from reference TRBV11-3 and TRBJ1-3, is as follows: EAGVVQSPRYKIIEKKQPVAFWCNPISGHNTLYWYLQNLGQGPELLIRYENEEAVDDSQLPKDRFSAERLKGVDSTLKIQPAELGDSAVYLCASSPRGYGNTIYFGEGSWLTVV.

In this sample, this clone turned up a few times. The J gene is TRBJ1-6, the V gene TRBV9, with 8 nucleotides matching TRBD1. V lost 3 bases, J lost 0 bases, and 5 bases stayed unmatched. The CDR3 has 17 amino acids. From germline, CDR1 is SGDLS and CDR2 YYNGEE. This CDR3 is CASSGQGPSSYNSPLHF. In nucleotides, the CDR3 is TGTGCCAGCAGCGGACAGGGGCCGAGCTCCTATAATTCACCCCTCCACTTT.

The chain employs TRBV10-3 and TRBJ1-2, with 9 positions matching TRBD1. The CDR3 spans 14 residues. V dropped 4 bases and J dropped 5; count of bases not matched to a gene: 5. Looked up from germline, CDR1 is ENHRY and CDR2 is SYGVKD. CDR3 bases: TGTGCCATCAGTGCACGGGACAGGGTTTATGGCTACACCTTC. Its translation is CAISARDRVYGYTF.

The gene calls are TRBV7-8 and TRBJ1-4, with 7 bases matching TRBD1. The germline CDR1 and CDR2 sequences are SGHVS and FQNEAQ. This CDR3 spans 13 amino acids. The J segment lost 6 bases and the V segment lost 5 bases, leaving 3 bases of the junction unmatched. The CDR3 protein is CASSRTGYEKLFF. CDR3 bases: TGTGCCAGCAGCCGGACAGGCTATGAAAAACTGTTTTTT.

This chain joins TRBV7-9 and TRBJ2-7; a possible D gene is TRBD1 (6 bases). The V end was cut by 4 bases, the J end by 2 bases, with 18 bases between. The CDR3 length is 16 residues. Germline V lookup: CDR1 SEHNR, CDR2 FQNEAQ (reference sequence). For the CDR3, the DNA is TGTGCCAGCAGCTCACATATGGACAGAGCGGCCTACGAGCAGTACTTC. Residues: CASSSHMDRAAYEQYF.

As DNA, the CDR3 is TGTGCCAGCAGTGAGGGGATTGGGGGCCCGAGTTATGGCTACACCTTC. Protein: CASSEGIGGPSYGYTF. The genes are TRBV2 and TRBJ1-2, with a tentative D call TRBD1 (6 bases). Germline CDR1 is SNHLY and CDR2 is FYNNEI. V was clipped by 3 bases and J by 5 bases, with 19 bases between them. This CDR3 has 16 residues.

This chain uses TRBV12-5 with TRBJ1-2; D may be TRBD1 (5 bases). Germline-derived CDR1 and CDR2 are LGHNT and FRNRAP. The CDR3 has 13 residues. Between the trimmed V and J ends, which lost 6 bases and 4 bases, there was a span of 12 bases. CDR3 bases: TGTGCTAGTGGCCCGGGGACTGCCTATGGCTACACCTTC. Translated: CASGPGTAYGYTF.

The J gene is TRBJ1-1, the V gene TRBV18; 7 nucleotides agree with TRBD1. Germline CDR1 reads KGHSH; CDR2 reads LQKENI. There are 13 residues in the CDR3. The ends lost 4 bases at V and 7 bases at J; junction bases unmatched: 6. The CDR3 spells CASSRQGGFEAFF. DNA for the CDR3: TGTGCCAGCTCACGACAGGGAGGATTTGAAGCTTTCTTT.

On this clone itself: One junction end does not reproduce the germline sequence, and a read error may be involved. The genes are TRBV27 and TRBJ1-6; D ambiguous. The CDR3 is made up of 11 amino acids. Germline values: CDR1 MNHEY, CDR2 SMNVEV (reference sequence). CDR3 amino acids: CASLTPGHPYF. The CDR3 DNA reads as TGTGCCAGCCTTACCCCAGGCCATCCGTACTTT.

This clone has a single count. This chain joins TRBV2 and TRBJ2-3, with TRBD1 matching over 9 bases. The germline CDR1 and CDR2 sequences are SNHLY and FYNNEI. CDR3 length: 16 residues. Trimming removed 6 bases from V and 6 bases from J; junction bases left unmatched: 13. DNA for the CDR3: TGTGCCAGCAGGACCCCCGGGACAGGGCTCAGGGATACGCAGTATTTT. Translating gives CASRTPGTGLRDTQYF.